These 2 T cell receptor beta chains share one sample of origin, sequenced in a study of blood T cell repertoires in COVID-19 (dated by TCRdb to the early 2020s). Libraries came from the immunoSEQ multiplex PCR assay. The clones in this table, taken by TCRdb from immuneACCESS, are in-frame only. Not every clone is retained; where verified, under half of the shortfall comes from an unresolved V gene, and the cause of the rest is unknown. For this sample the table gives about 200,000 clones, of which 90% to 95% were detected only once. 0.82% of the sample lies in the top ten. The sequencing input was peripheral blood. Every receptor here comes from a man aged 60-69 years with COVID-19, enrolled during active disease.

This clone was counted once. The rearrangement joins TRBV25-1 to TRBJ2-7; 9 bases line up with TRBD1. The CDR3 has 17 residues. Germline V gene data show CDR1 as MGHDK and CDR2 as SYGVNS. Trimming removed 7 bases from V and 3 bases from J; junction bases left unmatched: 16. The CDR3 sequence: CASTQTGTGPVGYEQYF. As DNA, the CDR3 is TGTGCCAGCACCCAAACTGGGACAGGGCCGGTTGGCTACGAGCAGTACTTC.

V gene TRBV28 combines with J gene TRBJ1-6; D gene uncertain. Trimming cost V 3 bases and J 10 bases, with 13 bases left between them. Germline V lookup: CDR1 MDHEN, CDR2 SYDVKM. The CDR3 spans 14 residues. The CDR3 DNA follows: TGTGCCAGCAGTTTGGGTGCCAGGTACTCACCCCTCCACTTT. Amino acids: CASSLGARYSPLHF.